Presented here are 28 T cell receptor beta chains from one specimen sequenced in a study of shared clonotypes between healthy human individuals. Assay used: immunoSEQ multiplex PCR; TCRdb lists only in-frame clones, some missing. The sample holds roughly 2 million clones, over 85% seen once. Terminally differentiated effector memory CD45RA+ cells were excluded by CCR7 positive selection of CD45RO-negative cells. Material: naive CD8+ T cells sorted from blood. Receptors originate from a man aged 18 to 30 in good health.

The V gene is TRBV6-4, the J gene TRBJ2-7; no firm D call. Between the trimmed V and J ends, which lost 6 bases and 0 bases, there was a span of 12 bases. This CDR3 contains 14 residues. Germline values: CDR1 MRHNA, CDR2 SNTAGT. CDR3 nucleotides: TGTGCCAGCAGAAGCACGGAGAGCTCCTACGAGCAGTACTTC. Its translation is CASRSTESSYEQYF.

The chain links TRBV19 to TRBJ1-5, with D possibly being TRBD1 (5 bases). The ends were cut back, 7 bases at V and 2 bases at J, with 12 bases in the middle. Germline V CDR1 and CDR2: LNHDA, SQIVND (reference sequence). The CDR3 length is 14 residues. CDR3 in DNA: TGTGCCAGTAATGGGGGAGGTGGCAATCAGCCCCAGCATTTT. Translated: CASNGGGGNQPQHF. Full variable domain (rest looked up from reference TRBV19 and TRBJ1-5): DGGITQSPKYLFRKEGQNVTLSCEQNLNHDAMYWYRQDPGQGLRLIYYSQIVNDFQKGDIAEGYSVSREKKESFPLTVTSAQKNPTAFYLCASNGGGGNQPQHFGDGTRLSIL.

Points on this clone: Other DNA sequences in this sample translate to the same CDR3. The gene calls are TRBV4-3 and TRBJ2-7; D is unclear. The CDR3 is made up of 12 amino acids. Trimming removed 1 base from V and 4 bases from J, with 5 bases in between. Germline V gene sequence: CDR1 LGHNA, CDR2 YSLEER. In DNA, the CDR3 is TGCGCCAGCAGCCAAGGAGGTTACGAGCAGTACTTC. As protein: CASSQGGYEQYF.

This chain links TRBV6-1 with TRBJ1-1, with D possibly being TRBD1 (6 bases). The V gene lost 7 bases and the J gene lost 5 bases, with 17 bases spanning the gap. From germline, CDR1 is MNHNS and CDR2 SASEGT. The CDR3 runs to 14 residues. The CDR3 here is CASTEGRGTTEAFF. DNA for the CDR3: TGTGCCAGCACCGAAGGAAGGGGGACGACTGAAGCTTTCTTT.

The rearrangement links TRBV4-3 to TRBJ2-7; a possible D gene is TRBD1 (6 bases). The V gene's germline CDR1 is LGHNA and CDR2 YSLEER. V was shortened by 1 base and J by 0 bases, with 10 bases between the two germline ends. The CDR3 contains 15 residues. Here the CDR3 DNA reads TGCGCCAGCAGCCAAGCCAGGGACATCTCCTACGAGCAGTACTTC. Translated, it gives CASSQARDISYEQYF.

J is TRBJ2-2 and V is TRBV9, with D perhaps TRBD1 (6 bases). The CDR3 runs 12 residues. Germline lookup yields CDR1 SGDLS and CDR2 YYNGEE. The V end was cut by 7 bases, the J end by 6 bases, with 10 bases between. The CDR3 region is CASEGGPGELFF. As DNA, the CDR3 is TGTGCCAGCGAAGGGGGTCCCGGGGAGCTGTTTTTT. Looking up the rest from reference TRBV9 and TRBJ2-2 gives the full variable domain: DSGVTQTPKHLITATGQRVTLRCSPRSGDLSVYWYQQSLDQGLQFLIQYYNGEERAKGNILERFSAQQFPDLHSELNLSSLELGDSALYFCASEGGPGELFFGEGSRLTVL.

CDR3 loop: CASSIGTGANQPQHF. The CDR3 region has the DNA TGTGCCAGTAGTATAGGGACAGGGGCTAATCAGCCCCAGCATTTT. This chain uses TRBV19 with TRBJ1-5; 9 bases map to TRBD1. This CDR3 has 15 amino acids. Germline trimming cut 1 base from V and 4 bases from J; bases unmatched to any gene: 2. Germline lookup yields CDR1 LNHDA and CDR2 SQIVND (reference sequence).

This CDR3 reads CASSLRQGDGMNTEAFF. DNA for the CDR3: TGTGCCAGCAGTTTAAGACAGGGTGACGGGATGAACACTGAAGCTTTCTTT. The chain employs TRBV28 and TRBJ1-1, with TRBD1 matching 7 bases. The V and J ends lost 2 bases and 0 bases, in that order; junction bases with no gene match: 9. This CDR3 comprises 17 residues. Germline loops: CDR1 MDHEN, CDR2 SYDVKM.

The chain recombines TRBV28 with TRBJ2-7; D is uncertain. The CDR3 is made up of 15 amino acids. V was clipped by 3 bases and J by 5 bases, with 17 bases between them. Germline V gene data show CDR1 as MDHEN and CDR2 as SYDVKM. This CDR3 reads CASSFEAGSGDEQYF. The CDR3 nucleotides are TGTGCCAGCAGTTTCGAAGCAGGCTCGGGTGACGAGCAGTACTTC.

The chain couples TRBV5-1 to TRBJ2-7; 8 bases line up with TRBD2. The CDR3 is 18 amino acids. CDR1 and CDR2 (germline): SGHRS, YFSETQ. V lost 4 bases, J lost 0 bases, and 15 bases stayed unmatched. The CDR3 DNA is TGCGCCAGCAGCGATTTAAGCCCTTGGACTAGCAGCTCCTACGAGCAGTACTTC. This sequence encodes CASSDLSPWTSSSYEQYF.

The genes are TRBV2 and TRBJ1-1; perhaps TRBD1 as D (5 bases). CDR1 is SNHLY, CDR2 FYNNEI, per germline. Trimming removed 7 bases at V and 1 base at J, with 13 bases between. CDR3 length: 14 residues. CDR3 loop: CASTSGHPNTEAFF. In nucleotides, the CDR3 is TGTGCCAGCACTAGTGGACACCCGAACACTGAAGCTTTCTTT.

The chain's CDR3 is CASSLQGVPGELFF. CDR3 DNA: TGTGCCAGCAGTTTGCAGGGGGTTCCCGGGGAGCTGTTTTTT. The chain links TRBV6-5 to TRBJ2-2; 7 bases map to TRBD1. The germline V gene has CDR1 MNHEY and CDR2 SVGAGI. CDR3 length: 14 residues. J was trimmed by 6 bases and V by 4 bases; bases with no gene match: 5.

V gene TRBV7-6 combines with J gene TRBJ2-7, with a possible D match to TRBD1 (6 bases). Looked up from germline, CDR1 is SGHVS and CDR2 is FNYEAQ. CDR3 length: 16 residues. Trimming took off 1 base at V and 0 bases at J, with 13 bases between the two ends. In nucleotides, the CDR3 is TGTGCCAGCAGCTTAGGGACAGCCAGGAGCTCCTACGAGCAGTACTTC. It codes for CASSLGTARSSYEQYF.

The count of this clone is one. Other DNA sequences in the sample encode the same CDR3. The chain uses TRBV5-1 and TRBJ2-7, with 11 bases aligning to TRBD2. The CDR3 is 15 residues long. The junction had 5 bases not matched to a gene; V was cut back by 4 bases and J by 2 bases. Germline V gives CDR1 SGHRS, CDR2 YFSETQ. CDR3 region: CASSEGTSGTYEQYF. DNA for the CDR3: TGCGCCAGCAGCGAGGGGACTAGCGGAACCTACGAGCAGTACTTC.

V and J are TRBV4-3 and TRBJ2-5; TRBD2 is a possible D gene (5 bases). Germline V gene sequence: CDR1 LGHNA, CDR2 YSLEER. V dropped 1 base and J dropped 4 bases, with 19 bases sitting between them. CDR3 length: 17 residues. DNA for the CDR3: TGCGCCAGCAGCCAAGCCCCCGGGCCCCCCGGAGGAGAGACCCAGTACTTC. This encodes CASSQAPGPPGGETQYF.

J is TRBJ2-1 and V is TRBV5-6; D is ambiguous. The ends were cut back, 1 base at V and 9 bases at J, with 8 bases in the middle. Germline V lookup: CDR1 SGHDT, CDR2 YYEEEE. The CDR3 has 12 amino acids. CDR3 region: CASSLFGPEQFF. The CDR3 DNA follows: TGTGCCAGCAGCTTGTTCGGACCTGAGCAGTTCTTC. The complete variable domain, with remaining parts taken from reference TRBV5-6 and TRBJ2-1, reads DAGVTQSPTHLIKTRGQQVTLRCSPKSGHDTVSWYQQALGQGPQFIFQYYEEEERQRGNFPDRFSGHQFPNYSSELNVNALLLGDSALYLCASSLFGPEQFFGPGTRLTVL.

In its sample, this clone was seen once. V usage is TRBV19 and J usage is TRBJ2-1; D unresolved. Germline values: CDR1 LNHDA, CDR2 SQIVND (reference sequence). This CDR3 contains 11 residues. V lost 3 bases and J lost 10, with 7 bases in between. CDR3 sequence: CASSIGPEQFF. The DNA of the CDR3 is TGTGCCAGTAGTATTGGTCCGGAGCAGTTCTTC.

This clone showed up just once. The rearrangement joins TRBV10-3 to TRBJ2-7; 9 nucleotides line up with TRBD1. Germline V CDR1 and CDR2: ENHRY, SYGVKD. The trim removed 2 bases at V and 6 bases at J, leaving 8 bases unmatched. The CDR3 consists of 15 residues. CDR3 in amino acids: CAISEDPGQGGEQYF. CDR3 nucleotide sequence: TGTGCCATCAGTGAGGATCCGGGACAGGGAGGCGAGCAGTACTTC.

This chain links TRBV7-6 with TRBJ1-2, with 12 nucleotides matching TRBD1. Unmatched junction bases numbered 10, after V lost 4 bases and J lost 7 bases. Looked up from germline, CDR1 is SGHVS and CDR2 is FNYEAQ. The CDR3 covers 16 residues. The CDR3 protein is CASSSPGTGGAAGYTF. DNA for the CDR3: TGTGCCAGCAGCTCCCCCGGGACAGGGGGCGCAGCTGGCTACACCTTC.

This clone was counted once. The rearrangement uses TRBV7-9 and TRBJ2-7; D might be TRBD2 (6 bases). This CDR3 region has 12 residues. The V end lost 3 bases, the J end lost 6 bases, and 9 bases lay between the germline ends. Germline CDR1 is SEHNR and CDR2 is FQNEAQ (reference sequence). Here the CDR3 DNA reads TGTGCCAGCAGCTTCGGAGGGGTCGAGCAGTACTTC. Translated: CASSFGGVEQYF.

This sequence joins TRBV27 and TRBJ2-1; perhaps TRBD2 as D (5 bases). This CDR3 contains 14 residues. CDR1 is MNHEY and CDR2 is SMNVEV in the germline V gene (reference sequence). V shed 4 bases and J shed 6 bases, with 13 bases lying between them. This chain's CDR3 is CASSSRDGGNEQFF. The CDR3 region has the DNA TGTGCCAGCAGTTCGAGGGATGGTGGCAATGAGCAGTTCTTC.

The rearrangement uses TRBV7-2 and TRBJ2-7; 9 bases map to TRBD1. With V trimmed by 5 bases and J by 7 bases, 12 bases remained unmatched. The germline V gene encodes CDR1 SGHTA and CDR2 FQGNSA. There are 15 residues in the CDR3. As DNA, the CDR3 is TGTGCCAGCAGCGCGGGGACAGGGTTAACAGGGGAGCAGTACTTC. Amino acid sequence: CASSAGTGLTGEQYF.

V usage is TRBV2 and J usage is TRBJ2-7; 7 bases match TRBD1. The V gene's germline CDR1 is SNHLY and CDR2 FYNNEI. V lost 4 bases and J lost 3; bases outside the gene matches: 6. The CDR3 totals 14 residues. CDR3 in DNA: TGTGCCAGCAGTGCCGGGACAGAGAACTACGAGCAGTACTTC. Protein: CASSAGTENYEQYF. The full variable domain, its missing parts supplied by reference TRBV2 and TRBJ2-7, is EPEVTQTPSHQVTQMGQEVILRCVPISNHLYFYWYRQILGQKVEFLVSFYNNEISEKSEIFDDQFSVERPDGSNFTLKIRSTKLEDSAMYFCASSAGTENYEQYFGPGTRLTVT.

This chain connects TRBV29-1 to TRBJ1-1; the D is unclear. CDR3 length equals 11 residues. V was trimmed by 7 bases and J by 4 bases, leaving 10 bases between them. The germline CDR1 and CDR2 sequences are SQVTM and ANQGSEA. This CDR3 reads CSAKGPTEAFF. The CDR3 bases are TGCAGCGCCAAAGGGCCCACTGAAGCTTTCTTT.

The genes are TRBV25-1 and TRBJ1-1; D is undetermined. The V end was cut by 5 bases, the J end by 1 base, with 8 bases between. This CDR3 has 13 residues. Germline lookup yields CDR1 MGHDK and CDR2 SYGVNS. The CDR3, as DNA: TGTGCCAGCAGTTTAAAGGGGAACACTGAAGCTTTCTTT. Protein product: CASSLKGNTEAFF.

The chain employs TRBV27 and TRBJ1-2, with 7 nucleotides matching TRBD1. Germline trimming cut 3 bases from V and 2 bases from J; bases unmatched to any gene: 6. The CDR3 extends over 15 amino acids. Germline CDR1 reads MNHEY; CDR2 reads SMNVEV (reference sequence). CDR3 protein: CASSFSQGGNYGYTF. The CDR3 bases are TGTGCCAGCAGTTTCTCGCAGGGGGGGAACTATGGCTACACCTTC.

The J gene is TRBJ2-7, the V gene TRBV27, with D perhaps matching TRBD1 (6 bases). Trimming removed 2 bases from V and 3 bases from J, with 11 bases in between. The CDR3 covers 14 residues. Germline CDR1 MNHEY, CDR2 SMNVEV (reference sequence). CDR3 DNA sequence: TGTGCCAGCAGTTTAGTGGGGGCGGACTACGAGCAGTACTTC. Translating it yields CASSLVGADYEQYF.

The CDR3, as DNA: TGTGCCAGCAGCGTAGATGGGATCTTAACAGCTGGAAACACCATATATTTT. Translated: CASSVDGILTAGNTIYF. The gene calls are TRBV9 and TRBJ1-3; D gene ambiguous. Per germline, CDR1 SGDLS and CDR2 YYNGEE. The CDR3 consists of 17 residues. V was trimmed by 0 bases and J by 2 bases, leaving 15 bases between them.